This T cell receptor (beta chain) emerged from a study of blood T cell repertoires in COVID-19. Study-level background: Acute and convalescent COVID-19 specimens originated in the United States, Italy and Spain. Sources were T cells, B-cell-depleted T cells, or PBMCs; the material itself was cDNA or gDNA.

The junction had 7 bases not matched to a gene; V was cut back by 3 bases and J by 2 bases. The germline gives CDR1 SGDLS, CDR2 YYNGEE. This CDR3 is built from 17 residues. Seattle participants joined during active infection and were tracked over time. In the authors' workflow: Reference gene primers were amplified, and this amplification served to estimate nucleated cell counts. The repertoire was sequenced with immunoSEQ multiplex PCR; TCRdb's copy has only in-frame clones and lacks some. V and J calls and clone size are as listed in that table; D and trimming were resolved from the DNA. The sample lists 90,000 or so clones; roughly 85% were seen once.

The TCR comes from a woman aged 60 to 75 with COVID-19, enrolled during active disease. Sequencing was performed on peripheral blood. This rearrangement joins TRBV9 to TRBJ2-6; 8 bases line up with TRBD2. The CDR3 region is CASSATGGAAGANVLTF. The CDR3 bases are TGTGCCAGCAGCGCTACCGGGGGGGCGGCTGGGGCCAACGTCCTGACTTTC.